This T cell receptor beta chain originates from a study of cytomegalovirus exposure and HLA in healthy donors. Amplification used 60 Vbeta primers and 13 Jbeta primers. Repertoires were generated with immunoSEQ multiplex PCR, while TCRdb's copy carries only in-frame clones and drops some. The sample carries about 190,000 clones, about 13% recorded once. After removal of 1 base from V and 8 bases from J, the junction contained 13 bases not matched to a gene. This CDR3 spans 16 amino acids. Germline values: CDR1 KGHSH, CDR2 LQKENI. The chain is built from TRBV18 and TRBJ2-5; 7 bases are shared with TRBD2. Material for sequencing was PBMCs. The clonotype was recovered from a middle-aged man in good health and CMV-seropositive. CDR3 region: CASSPLGEGLSSTQYF. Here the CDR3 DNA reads TGTGCCAGCTCACCACTGGGGGAGGGCCTATCCTCCACCCAGTACTTC.